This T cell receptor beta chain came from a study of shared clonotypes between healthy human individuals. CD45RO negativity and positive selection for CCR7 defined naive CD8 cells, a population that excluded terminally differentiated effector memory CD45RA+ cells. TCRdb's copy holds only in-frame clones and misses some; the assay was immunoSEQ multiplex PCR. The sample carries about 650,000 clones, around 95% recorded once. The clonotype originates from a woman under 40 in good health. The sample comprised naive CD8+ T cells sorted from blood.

The CDR3 sequence is CASSIEPGQYTDTQYF. CDR3 nucleotides: TGTGCCAGCAGTATCGAACCGGGACAGTACACAGATACGCAGTATTTT. The chain joins TRBV27 to TRBJ2-3, with 7 positions matching TRBD1. The CDR3 runs to 16 residues. CDR1 is MNHEY, CDR2 SMNVEV, per germline (reference sequence). V shed 5 bases, J shed 2 bases, and the junction held 10 bases outside the gene matches.